This T cell receptor (beta chain) is drawn from a study of radiation and T cells in renal cell carcinoma (dated by TCRdb to 2020 to 2022). With respect to the entire study: Samples came from a clinical trial, in which primary renal cell carcinomas received 15 Gy stereotactic body radiation therapy followed by nephrectomy 4 weeks later. In total, about 53 samples, comprising some 25 tumors and 27 peripheral blood samples, were subjected to TCR beta sequencing. A total of 4,016,671 unique CDR3 nucleotide sequences, encoding 2.5 million to 3 million unique CDR3 amino acid sequences, were found across all 50 or so samples.

As concerns this clone: The antigen this receptor binds is unknown. Base quality data are lacking; no much larger clone is found one base away.

TCR beta libraries were generated from genomic DNA with the immunoSEQ kit, following the manufacturer's recommendations. To prepare the libraries, a first multiplex PCR with proprietary primers was run, followed by a second PCR that added unique barcodes, and a bead cleanup was done after each round. Each sample batch included a kit-provided positive control reaction and a negative control reaction. The final libraries were assessed on an Agilent 4200 TapeStation D1000 ScreenTape, pooled by volume, and quantified by qPCR. Sequencing ran on an Illumina NextSeq500 with a MidOutput 150-cycle cartridge, using 156 Read1 and 15 Index1 cycles with kit custom primers. The pooled library was loaded at about 0.98 pM, with a roughly 19% PhiX control spiked in. Per the original workflow: Vendor-processed data were analyzed in R, with a clonotype defined as all T cells sharing the same CDR3 nucleotide sequence. For clone abundance analyses, frequencies were normalized to the 10,000 most abundant clones in each sample. Public T cell clones, averaging fewer than five per sample, were removed before analysis. Tumor-enriched and baseline blood-enriched clonotypes were defined by at least a 32-fold difference in abundance between compartments. A beta-binomial differential abundance model was applied to find clonotypes that expanded or contracted between blood time points. The Baroni-Urbani and Buser coefficient was used to measure tumor-blood repertoire similarity, and groups were compared with two-tailed Wilcoxon tests in R. This immuneACCESS table, as held by TCRdb, lists in-frame sequences with V and J called but not all clones. Of the missing ones, under half trace to an unresolved V gene in checked studies; the others have no known cause. That table is the source of V, J and clone size, and D and trimming were worked out from the DNA. In all, the sample holds 100,000 or so clones, and 65% to 90% of those were seen once. The ten largest clones capture almost 8% of the sample.

The CDR3 goes from the cysteine to the phenylalanine over 15 residues. The entry retains the CDR3 DNA only, 45 bases that are in frame from base 1. The trim is 4 bases for V and 0 bases for J, with a gap of 15 bases between the germline ends. Taken from the germline V gene (reference sequence), the CDR1 and CDR2 loops are GTSNPN and SVGIG. Findings and caveats that apply to the study as a whole: Top tumor clonotypes rose in blood from baseline to 2 weeks post-radiation, then contracted by 4 weeks, suggesting transient expansion of tumor-resident clones. Because pretreatment tumor biopsies were not available, the study could not determine whether clonotypes were already present within the tumor at baseline. Effects of radiation dose or scheduling on the TCR repertoire could not be addressed with the single-armed trial design. Blood repertoire dynamics were not followed beyond 4 weeks after treatment.

The label giving this sample's time point can be read as: baseline pretreatment blood. The treatment or condition label of this sample denotes: 15 Gy SBRT to primary tumor, nephrectomy 4 weeks later. To follow tumor-enriched clonotypes, peripheral blood was collected serially from radiation-treated patients at baseline and again at 2 weeks and 4 weeks after SBRT. Every patient's renal cell carcinoma showed clear cell pathology. Genomic DNA for TCR sequencing was prepared using the QIAamp DNA Blood Mini Kit (Qiagen). Only samples passing all quality control checks were included in the analyses. The source was blood, collected from a patient whose treatment included radiotherapy and nephrectomy. The chain is encoded by TRBV30 joined to TRBJ1-2, with no confident D gene call. This clonotype originated in a man in his forties or fifties with renal cell carcinoma. The CDR3 is CAWMKPRLTNYGYTF. The nucleotides read TGTGCCTGGATGAAGCCGAGATTAACTAACTATGGCTACACCTTC. The full variable domain, with segments outside the CDR3 supplied by the reference TRBV30 and TRBJ1-2 proteins, appears as SQTIHQWPATLVQPVGSPLSLECTVEGTSNPNLYWYRQAAGRGLQLLFYSVGIGQISSEVPQNLSASRPQDRQFILSSKKLLLSDSGFYLCAWMKPRLTNYGYTFGSGTRLTVV.